This T cell receptor (beta chain) came from a study of identical twins. Study observations and caveats: Invariant populations such as MAIT and iNKT cells could partly muddle zero-insertion analyses. Fewer insertions were carried by abundant cord blood beta clonotypes, but none was seen in memory repertoires.

On this clonotype itself: Its antigen remains unidentified.

TCRdb reanalysed the 5' RACE reads using MiXCR and keeps one entry per CDR3 protein. Of a few hundred thousand distinct CDR3 sequences listed, roughly 13% are singletons. The CDR3 loop spans 13 amino acids. Germline V gene sequence: CDR1 DFQATT, CDR2 SNEGSKA (reference sequence). V lost 4 bases and J 5 bases, leaving 13 bases between the germline ends. This sample was also put to use in a study of yellow fever vaccine responses in identical twins.

The sample consisted of memory (CD45RO+) T cells sorted from blood. The sequence was collected from a woman aged 18 to 35 in good health. This chain joins TRBV20-1 and TRBJ2-3, with a weak D call TRBD2 (7 bases). The CDR3 sequence: CSAMGGRGDTQYF. The CDR3 DNA reads TGCAGTGCTATGGGGGGGCGCGGAGATACGCAGTATTTT.